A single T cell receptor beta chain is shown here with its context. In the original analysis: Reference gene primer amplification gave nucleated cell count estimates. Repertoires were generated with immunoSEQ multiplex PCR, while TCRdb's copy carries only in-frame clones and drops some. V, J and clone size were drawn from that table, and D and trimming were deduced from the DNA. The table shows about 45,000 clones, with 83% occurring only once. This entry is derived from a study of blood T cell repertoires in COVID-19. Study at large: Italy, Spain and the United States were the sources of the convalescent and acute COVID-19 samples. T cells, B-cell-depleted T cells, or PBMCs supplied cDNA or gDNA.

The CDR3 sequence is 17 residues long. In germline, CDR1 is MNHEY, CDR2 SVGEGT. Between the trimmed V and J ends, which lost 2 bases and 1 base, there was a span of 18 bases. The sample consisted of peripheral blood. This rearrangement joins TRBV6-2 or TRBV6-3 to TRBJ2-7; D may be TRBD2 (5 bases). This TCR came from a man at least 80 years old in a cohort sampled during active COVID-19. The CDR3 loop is CASSYKEGMTWSYEQYF. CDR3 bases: TGTGCCAGCAGTTACAAAGAGGGAATGACTTGGTCCTACGAGCAGTACTTC.